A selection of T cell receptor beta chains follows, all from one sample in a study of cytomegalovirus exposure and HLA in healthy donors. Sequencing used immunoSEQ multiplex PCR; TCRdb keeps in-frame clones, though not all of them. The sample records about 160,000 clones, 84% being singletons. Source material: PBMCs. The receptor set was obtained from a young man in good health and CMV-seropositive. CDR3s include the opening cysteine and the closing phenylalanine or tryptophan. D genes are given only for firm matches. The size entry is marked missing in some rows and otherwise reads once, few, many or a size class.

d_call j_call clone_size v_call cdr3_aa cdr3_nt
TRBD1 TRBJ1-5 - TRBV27 CASSLRGRGFRSNQPQHF TGTGCCAGCAGTTTACGAGGCAGGGGGTTTAGGAGCAATCAGCCCCAGCATTTT
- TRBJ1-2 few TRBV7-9 CASSSNRGGNYGYTF TGTGCCAGCAGCTCCAACAGAGGGGGAAACTATGGCTACACCTTC
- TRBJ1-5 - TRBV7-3 CASSLIGGRGQPQHF TGTGCCAGCAGCTTAATTGGGGGCCGGGGCCAGCCCCAGCATTTT
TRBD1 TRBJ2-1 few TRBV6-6 CASSRDRYNEQFF TGTGCCAGCAGTCGGGACAGATACAATGAGCAGTTCTTC
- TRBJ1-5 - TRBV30 CACDIDSNQPQHF TGTGCCTGTGACATCGATAGCAATCAGCCCCAGCATTTT
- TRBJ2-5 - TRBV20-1 CSQGYQETQYF TGCAGCCAGGGCTACCAAGAGACCCAGTACTTC
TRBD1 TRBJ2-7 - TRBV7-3 CASSREGGLGYEQYF TGTGCCAGCAGCCGAGAAGGGGGCCTGGGATACGAGCAGTACTTC
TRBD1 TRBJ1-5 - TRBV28 CASIPGQVNRPQHF TGTGCCAGCATTCCGGGACAGGTCAATCGGCCCCAGCATTTT
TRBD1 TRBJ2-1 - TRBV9 CASSVVDRGNPWQFF TGTGCCAGCAGCGTAGTTGACAGGGGCAACCCTTGGCAGTTCTTC
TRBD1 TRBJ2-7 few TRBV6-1 CASSEALGQTYEQYF TGTGCCAGCAGTGAAGCTTTGGGACAGACCTACGAGCAGTACTTC
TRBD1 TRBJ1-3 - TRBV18 CASSRRDRIDSGNTIYF TGTGCCAGCTCCCGCAGGGACAGAATCGACTCTGGAAACACCATATATTTT
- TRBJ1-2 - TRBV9 CASSPGTQNYGYTF TGTGCCAGCTCCCCGGGGACACAGAACTATGGCTACACCTTC
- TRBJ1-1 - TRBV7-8 CASSAGSQGRDTEAFF TGTGCCAGCAGCGCAGGCTCCCAGGGAAGGGACACTGAAGCTTTCTTT
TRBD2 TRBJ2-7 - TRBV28 CASSPTSGRGGTEQYF TGTGCCAGCAGCCCGACTAGCGGGAGAGGAGGGACCGAGCAGTACTTC
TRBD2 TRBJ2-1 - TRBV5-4 CASSPGLAGVPYNEQFF TGTGCCAGCAGCCCGGGTCTAGCGGGAGTTCCCTACAATGAGCAGTTCTTC
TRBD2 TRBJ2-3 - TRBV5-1 CASRPTSGGAGTQYF TGCGCCAGCAGACCGACTAGCGGGGGGGCAGGTACGCAGTATTTT
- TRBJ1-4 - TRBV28 CASSSAGGEDEKLFF TGTGCCAGCAGTTCCGCGGGGGGAGAGGATGAAAAACTGTTTTTT
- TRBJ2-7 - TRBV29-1 CSARTDSYEQYF TGCAGCGCACGGACAGACTCCTACGAGCAGTACTTC
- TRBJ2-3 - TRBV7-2 CASSLVRGSGSDTQYF TGTGCCAGCAGCTTAGTGAGGGGGTCCGGGTCAGATACGCAGTATTTT
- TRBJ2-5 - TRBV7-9 CASSNYRVVYGETQYF TGTGCCAGCAGCAATTACAGGGTAGTATATGGAGAGACCCAGTACTTC
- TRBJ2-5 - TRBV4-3 CASSQEGRGTYQETQYF TGCGCCAGCAGCCAAGAGGGGCGGGGAACGTACCAAGAGACCCAGTACTTC
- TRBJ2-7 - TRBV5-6 CASGDSGNYEQYF TGTGCCAGCGGTGATTCAGGGAATTACGAGCAGTACTTC
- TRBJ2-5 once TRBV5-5 CASSFTSGRETQYF TGTGCCAGCAGCTTCACTTCTGGGAGAGAGACCCAGTACTTC
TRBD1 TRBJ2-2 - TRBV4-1 CASSRWTGNTGELFF TGCGCCAGCAGCCGATGGACAGGGAACACCGGGGAGCTGTTTTTT